This entry lists 9 T cell receptor beta chains sequenced from one sample in a study of blood T cell repertoires in COVID-19. Libraries were prepared by immunoSEQ multiplex PCR; TCRdb keeps only in-frame clonotypes and omits some of them. The sample holds tens of thousands of clones, more than 75% seen once. Source material: peripheral blood. These receptors came from a man aged 45-60 years with active or convalescent COVID-19.

The chain links TRBV28 to TRBJ1-4; 8 bases align to TRBD1. The V segment lost 6 bases and the J segment 4 bases; nucleotides outside the gene matches: 4. In germline, CDR1 is MDHEN, CDR2 SYDVKM. The CDR3 extends over 14 amino acids. The CDR3 protein is CASRYRGINEKLFF. CDR3 sequence (DNA): TGTGCCAGCAGATACAGGGGGATTAATGAAAAACTGTTTTTT.

The V and J genes are TRBV11-2 and TRBJ1-6; 8 positions agree with TRBD1. Germline CDR1 and CDR2: SGHAT and FQNNGV. The CDR3 extends over 15 amino acids. V shed 5 bases and J 5 bases; nucleotides not matched to a gene: 5. The CDR3 coding sequence is TGTGCCAGCAGCACAGGACAGGGAAATAATTCACCCCTCCACTTT. Translation gives CASSTGQGNNSPLHF.

In DNA, the CDR3 is TGCGCCAGCACGGGGGAGGGTAGCAATCAGCCCCAGCATTTT. It yields the protein CASTGEGSNQPQHF. The rearrangement joins TRBV10-2 to TRBJ1-5; D is perhaps TRBD1 (5 bases). The CDR3 is made up of 14 amino acids. V shed 7 bases and J shed 0 bases, with 10 bases lying between them. Germline assignment: CDR1 WSHSY and CDR2 SAAADI.

The gene calls are TRBV12-2 and TRBJ1-6; the D call in the table, TRBD1, was not verified against the DNA. TRBV12-2 is termed a pseudogene. This CDR3 spans 19 amino acids. The CDR3 DNA is TGTGCAAGTCCCTCGTCCTTGGGCCCTAGGGGCTCCTATAATTCACCCCTCCACTTT. Encoded protein: CASPSSLGPRGSYNSPLHF.

This chain uses TRBV25-1 with TRBJ2-5; 7 nucleotides agree with TRBD1. Germline values: CDR1 MGHDK, CDR2 SYGVNS. The V gene end was trimmed by 5 bases and the J gene end by 5 bases; junction bases not matched to a gene: 8. This CDR3 is 14 amino acids long. The CDR3 sequence is CASSKTGPSETQYF. CDR3 DNA: TGTGCCAGCAGTAAGACAGGGCCGTCCGAGACCCAGTACTTC. Combining the CDR3 with reference TRBV25-1 and TRBJ2-5 gives the whole variable domain EADIYQTPRYLVIGTGKKITLECSQTMGHDKMYWYQQDPGMELHLIHYSYGVNSTEKGDLSSESTVSRIRTEHFPLTLESARPSHTSQYLCASSKTGPSETQYFGPGTRLLVL.

The chain uses TRBV28 and TRBJ2-5, with TRBD1 matching 12 bases. This CDR3 has 17 residues. Germline lookup yields CDR1 MDHEN and CDR2 SYDVKM. The V gene end was trimmed by 1 base and the J gene end by 5 bases; junction bases not matched to a gene: 8. CDR3 in amino acids: CASSLLFGTGGFETQYF. DNA of the CDR3: TGTGCCAGCAGTTTATTGTTCGGGACAGGGGGCTTCGAGACCCAGTACTTC. The whole variable domain, remainder taken from reference TRBV28 and TRBJ2-5, is DVKVTQSSRYLVKRTGEKVFLECVQDMDHENMFWYRQDPGLGLRLIYFSYDVKMKEKGDIPEGYSVSREKKERFSLILESASTNQTSMYLCASSLLFGTGGFETQYFGPGTRLLVL.

This clone was seen only a few times. The gene calls are TRBV11-2 and TRBJ2-5, with 8 bases matching TRBD2. With 5 bases clipped from V and 2 bases from J, the junction kept 7 bases outside the gene matches. Per the germline V gene, CDR1 is SGHAT and CDR2 is FQNNGV. This CDR3 is 15 amino acids long. The CDR3, as DNA: TGTGCCAGCAGCCTGATGGCTAGCGGGCAAGAGACCCAGTACTTC. Protein product: CASSLMASGQETQYF.

This chain links TRBV6-2 or TRBV6-3 with TRBJ1-2; 7 bases match TRBD1. V shed 6 bases, J shed 8 bases, and the junction held 9 bases outside the gene matches. Germline CDR1 MNHEY, CDR2 SVGEGT. The CDR3 contains 13 residues. CDR3 protein: CASSLDRVRGYTF. The CDR3 nucleotides read TGTGCCAGCAGCCTCGACAGGGTTCGAGGCTACACCTTC.

The chain joins TRBV5-5 to TRBJ1-6, with 7 bases aligning to TRBD1. Trimming cost V 0 bases and J 6 bases; bases outside gene matches: 3. The germline V gene has CDR1 SGHKS and CDR2 YYEKEE (reference sequence). This CDR3 comprises 15 residues. The CDR3 nucleotides are TGTGCCAGCAGCTTGGACAGGGGTGGTAATTCACCCCTCCACTTT. Translating it yields CASSLDRGGNSPLHF. The full variable domain, completed using reference TRBV5-5 and TRBJ1-6, is DAGVTQSPTHLIKTRGQQVTLRCSPISGHKSVSWYQQVLGQGPQFIFQYYEKEERGRGNFPDRFSARQFPNYSSELNVNALLLGDSALYLCASSLDRGGNSPLHFGNGTRLTVT.